This T cell receptor beta chain was identified in a study of Ad26.COV2.S vaccination and SARS-CoV-2 variants. A remark on this clone: At the DNA level, this CDR3 is encoded by other sequences in the same sample as well.

V gave up 2 bases and J gave up 4 bases, with 9 bases separating them. Germline CDR1 MDHEN, CDR2 SYDVKM. This CDR3 has 13 residues. Data came from immunoSEQ multiplex PCR; TCRdb stores just in-frame clones and leaves some out. The data contain 500,000 or so clones, approximately 89% of them singletons. Described treatment: some 20 received Ad26.COV2.S at low or high dose, single or two shots; five or six received placebo; per-sample allocation not given. Samples were taken on day 63 after the first vaccine or placebo injection. The source is a person aged 18-65 years who received the Ad26.COV2.S COVID-19 vaccine or a placebo. The chain employs TRBV28 and TRBJ2-7; possible D gene TRBD1, 5 bases. The sequences come from peripheral blood, collected in a trial of Ad26.COV2.S vaccine versus placebo. CDR3 bases: TGTGCCAGCAGTTTACCGCAGGGATACGAGCAGTACTTC. Its translation is CASSLPQGYEQYF.